The rows below give T cell receptor beta chains drawn from one sample of a study of human T cells and chemical hapten exposure. TCRdb re-analysed the RACE reads in MiXCR, keeping a single row per CDR3 protein. The table records 82,000 or so distinct CDR3 sequences, under 15% of them present only once. Sequencing used whole blood, obtained in connection with sensitization to the hapten diphenylcyclopropenone (DPC). The receptors originated from a woman in her forties or fifties with alopecia areata. Some clones in this sample may be carry-over from other donors' samples. Both conserved end residues are part of each CDR3. Each record gives: clone size, V gene, J gene, D gene, CDR3 protein, CDR3 DNA. A D gene is named only where the DNA matches it firmly. Rows give clone size only sometimes, using once, few, many, or a class for an expanded clone.

clone_size: many; v_call: TRBV10-2; j_call: TRBJ2-1; d_call: TRBD2; cdr3_aa: CASSPGLAAHSSYNEQFF; cdr3_nt: TGCGCCAGCAGCCCAGGACTAGCGGCACACAGCTCCTACAATGAGCAGTTCTTC
clone_size: once; v_call: TRBV5-1; j_call: TRBJ2-3; d_call: TRBD2; cdr3_aa: CASSLSGREEDTQYF; cdr3_nt: TGCGCCAGCAGCTTAAGCGGGAGGGAGGAAGATACGCAGTATTTT
clone_size: many; v_call: TRBV20-1; j_call: TRBJ2-7; d_call: TRBD2; cdr3_aa: CSARKLAGAGYEQYF; cdr3_nt: TGCAGTGCTAGAAAACTAGCGGGAGCTGGGTACGAGCAGTACTTC
clone_size: many; v_call: TRBV7-2; j_call: TRBJ2-3; d_call: .; cdr3_aa: CASSLELLPGADTQYF; cdr3_nt: TGTGCCAGCAGCTTAGAATTACTTCCAGGAGCGGATACGCAGTATTTT
clone_size: .; v_call: TRBV2; j_call: TRBJ2-3; d_call: .; cdr3_aa: CASSDLGDTQYF; cdr3_nt: TGTGCCAGCAGTGACCTGGGAGATACGCAGTATTTT
clone_size: .; v_call: TRBV20-1; j_call: TRBJ2-2; d_call: .; cdr3_aa: CSARRPGTNTGELFF; cdr3_nt: TGCAGTGCTAGACGACCCGGTACGAACACCGGGGAGCTGTTTTTT
clone_size: many; v_call: TRBV3-1; j_call: TRBJ2-1; d_call: .; cdr3_aa: CASSPRGYNEQFF; cdr3_nt: TGTGCCAGCAGCCCGAGGGGGTACAATGAGCAGTTCTTC
clone_size: few; v_call: TRBV7-9; j_call: TRBJ1-6; d_call: TRBD1; cdr3_aa: CASSTTGGTSPLHF; cdr3_nt: TGTGCCAGCAGCACAACAGGGGGCACTTCACCCCTCCACTTT
clone_size: few; v_call: TRBV19; j_call: TRBJ2-2; d_call: .; cdr3_aa: CAARGLGTGELFF; cdr3_nt: TGTGCGGCCAGAGGGCTTGGCACCGGGGAGCTGTTTTTT
clone_size: few; v_call: TRBV7-2; j_call: TRBJ1-2; d_call: TRBD1; cdr3_aa: CASSTTGTGVYGYTF; cdr3_nt: TGTGCCAGCAGCACCACCGGGACAGGGGTCTATGGCTACACCTTC
clone_size: .; v_call: TRBV29-1; j_call: TRBJ2-1; d_call: .; cdr3_aa: CSVGRPLRDNEQFF; cdr3_nt: TGCAGCGTAGGCCGCCCTCTACGGGACAATGAGCAGTTCTTC
clone_size: .; v_call: TRBV28; j_call: TRBJ1-2; d_call: .; cdr3_aa: CASSLNGGEDYGYTF; cdr3_nt: TGTGCCAGCAGTCTGAACGGAGGGGAAGACTATGGCTACACCTTC
clone_size: .; v_call: TRBV20-1; j_call: TRBJ2-1; d_call: .; cdr3_aa: CSARGLRVYNEQFF; cdr3_nt: TGCAGTGCTAGAGGACTAAGGGTCTACAATGAGCAGTTCTTC
clone_size: .; v_call: TRBV20-1; j_call: TRBJ2-7; d_call: .; cdr3_aa: CSARVWGSGFSEQYF; cdr3_nt: TGCAGTGCTAGAGTTTGGGGCAGCGGGTTCAGCGAGCAGTACTTC
clone_size: few; v_call: TRBV7-2; j_call: TRBJ2-1; d_call: TRBD1; cdr3_aa: CASSLDRGRNEQFF; cdr3_nt: TGTGCCAGCAGCTTGGACAGGGGAAGAAATGAGCAGTTCTTC
clone_size: few; v_call: TRBV7-9; j_call: TRBJ1-1; d_call: .; cdr3_aa: CASLGQNTEAFF; cdr3_nt: TGTGCCAGCTTGGGGCAGAACACTGAAGCTTTCTTT
clone_size: .; v_call: TRBV30; j_call: TRBJ1-1; d_call: .; cdr3_aa: CAWSAGSNTEAFF; cdr3_nt: TGTGCCTGGAGTGCCGGTTCTAACACTGAAGCTTTCTTT
clone_size: many; v_call: TRBV29-1; j_call: TRBJ1-1; d_call: .; cdr3_aa: CSVVRTGANTEAFF; cdr3_nt: TGCAGCGTTGTTCGGACGGGTGCGAACACTGAAGCTTTCTTT
clone_size: .; v_call: TRBV28; j_call: TRBJ1-2; d_call: .; cdr3_aa: CASGRLGGATGYTF; cdr3_nt: TGTGCCAGCGGACGTTTGGGCGGGGCGACTGGCTACACCTTC
clone_size: .; v_call: TRBV29-1; j_call: TRBJ1-2; d_call: .; cdr3_aa: CSVESGRENPYGYTF; cdr3_nt: TGCAGCGTTGAATCCGGCAGAGAAAATCCCTATGGCTACACCTTC
clone_size: few; v_call: TRBV7-2; j_call: TRBJ1-2; d_call: .; cdr3_aa: CASSPSVNYGYTF; cdr3_nt: TGTGCCAGCAGCCCCAGCGTTAACTATGGCTACACCTTC
clone_size: many; v_call: TRBV27; j_call: TRBJ1-6; d_call: TRBD1; cdr3_aa: CASSFQTGAGSPLHF; cdr3_nt: TGTGCCAGCAGTTTTCAGACAGGGGCGGGGTCACCCCTCCACTTT
clone_size: few; v_call: TRBV11-2; j_call: TRBJ2-3; d_call: .; cdr3_aa: CASSLDIADTQYF; cdr3_nt: TGTGCCAGCAGCTTAGACATCGCAGATACGCAGTATTTT
clone_size: many; v_call: TRBV12-3/TRBV12-4; j_call: TRBJ1-1; d_call: .; cdr3_aa: CASSRAGTRAFF; cdr3_nt: TGTGCCAGCAGCCGGGCCGGCACACGGGCTTTCTTT
clone_size: .; v_call: TRBV5-1; j_call: TRBJ2-3; d_call: .; cdr3_aa: CASSLEVGDTQYF; cdr3_nt: TGCGCCAGCAGCTTGGAAGTGGGGGATACGCAGTATTTT
clone_size: many; v_call: TRBV11-2; j_call: TRBJ2-1; d_call: .; cdr3_aa: CASSPRTTLGRDQFF; cdr3_nt: TGTGCCAGCAGCCCACGGACTACCTTGGGGAGAGATCAGTTCTTC
clone_size: many; v_call: TRBV12-3/TRBV12-4; j_call: TRBJ1-2; d_call: .; cdr3_aa: CASSLDSTQYGYTF; cdr3_nt: TGTGCCAGCAGCCTTGACAGCACCCAGTATGGCTACACCTTC
clone_size: .; v_call: TRBV6-5; j_call: TRBJ2-5; d_call: TRBD2; cdr3_aa: CASTRASGRLETQYF; cdr3_nt: TGTGCCAGCACCCGGGCTAGCGGGAGGTTAGAGACCCAGTACTTC
clone_size: many; v_call: TRBV7-2; j_call: TRBJ2-3; d_call: .; cdr3_aa: CASSRDITDTQYF; cdr3_nt: TGTGCCAGCAGCCGGGACATCACAGATACGCAGTATTTT
clone_size: .; v_call: TRBV6-2/TRBV6-3; j_call: TRBJ2-7; d_call: TRBD2; cdr3_aa: CASSYRVVSGSNEQYF; cdr3_nt: TGTGCCAGCAGTTACCGGGTGGTTAGCGGGAGTAACGAGCAGTACTTC
clone_size: .; v_call: TRBV5-1; j_call: TRBJ2-3; d_call: .; cdr3_aa: CASSLSASSDTQYF; cdr3_nt: TGCGCCAGCAGCTTGTCGGCTAGCTCAGATACGCAGTATTTT
clone_size: .; v_call: TRBV12-3/TRBV12-4; j_call: TRBJ2-2; d_call: .; cdr3_aa: CASTGSGLNTGELFF; cdr3_nt: TGTGCCAGTACCGGGTCAGGGCTCAACACCGGGGAGCTGTTTTTT
clone_size: .; v_call: TRBV3-1; j_call: TRBJ1-1; d_call: .; cdr3_aa: CASSQGNTEAFF; cdr3_nt: TGTGCCAGCAGCCAGGGGAACACTGAAGCTTTCTTT
clone_size: many; v_call: TRBV7-6; j_call: TRBJ2-2; d_call: .; cdr3_aa: CASRPPGITGELFF; cdr3_nt: TGTGCCAGCAGGCCCCCTGGCATCACCGGGGAGCTGTTTTTT
clone_size: .; v_call: TRBV7-6; j_call: TRBJ2-2; d_call: .; cdr3_aa: CASSLVRAGTGELFF; cdr3_nt: TGTGCCAGCAGCTTAGTTAGGGCTGGCACCGGGGAGCTGTTTTTT
clone_size: .; v_call: TRBV9; j_call: TRBJ2-1; d_call: .; cdr3_aa: CASSVDQGSWGEQFF; cdr3_nt: TGTGCCAGCAGCGTAGATCAGGGGTCTTGGGGTGAGCAGTTCTTC
clone_size: .; v_call: TRBV10-1; j_call: TRBJ2-3; d_call: .; cdr3_aa: CASSESLGDGTDTQYF; cdr3_nt: TGCGCCAGCAGTGAGTCCTTAGGAGATGGCACAGATACGCAGTATTTT
clone_size: many; v_call: TRBV5-1; j_call: TRBJ1-1; d_call: .; cdr3_aa: CASSLTTNLLNTEAFF; cdr3_nt: TGCGCCAGCAGCTTGACAACGAATCTACTGAACACTGAAGCTTTCTTT
clone_size: many; v_call: TRBV10-2; j_call: TRBJ1-4; d_call: .; cdr3_aa: CASSGGVGGINEKLFF; cdr3_nt: TGCGCCAGCAGTGGAGGAGTTGGGGGGATTAATGAAAAACTGTTTTTT
clone_size: once; v_call: TRBV29-1; j_call: TRBJ2-7; d_call: .; cdr3_aa: CSVTNVEEQYF; cdr3_nt: TGCAGCGTGACTAATGTAGAGGAGCAGTACTTC
clone_size: few; v_call: TRBV7-9; j_call: TRBJ2-1; d_call: TRBD2; cdr3_aa: CASSPIAGVDYNEQFF; cdr3_nt: TGTGCCAGCAGTCCTATAGCGGGAGTCGACTACAATGAGCAGTTCTTC
clone_size: .; v_call: TRBV9; j_call: TRBJ1-1; d_call: .; cdr3_aa: CASSREMNTEAFF; cdr3_nt: TGTGCCAGCAGCAGGGAAATGAACACTGAAGCTTTCTTT
clone_size: many; v_call: TRBV3-1; j_call: TRBJ2-3; d_call: .; cdr3_aa: CASSQDGGGRAQYF; cdr3_nt: TGTGCCAGCAGCCAAGATGGGGGCGGACGAGCGCAGTATTTT
clone_size: many; v_call: TRBV29-1; j_call: TRBJ2-1; d_call: TRBD2; cdr3_aa: CSVGVAGHNEQFF; cdr3_nt: TGCAGCGTTGGTGTAGCGGGACACAATGAGCAGTTCTTC
clone_size: .; v_call: TRBV20-1; j_call: TRBJ2-7; d_call: .; cdr3_aa: CSAATISTYEQYF; cdr3_nt: TGCAGTGCTGCTACTATCTCCACCTACGAGCAGTACTTC
clone_size: .; v_call: TRBV12-3/TRBV12-4; j_call: TRBJ1-3; d_call: .; cdr3_aa: CASSLAFKNTIYF; cdr3_nt: TGTGCCAGCAGTTTAGCGTTCAAAAACACCATATATTTT
clone_size: many; v_call: TRBV6-1; j_call: TRBJ1-5; d_call: TRBD1; cdr3_aa: CASLRQGYQPQHF; cdr3_nt: TGTGCCAGCCTAAGACAGGGTTATCAGCCCCAGCATTTT
clone_size: few; v_call: TRBV28; j_call: TRBJ1-2; d_call: .; cdr3_aa: CASSFLSYGYTF; cdr3_nt: TGTGCCAGCAGTTTTCTCTCCTATGGCTACACCTTC
clone_size: .; v_call: TRBV6-2/TRBV6-3; j_call: TRBJ2-2; d_call: TRBD2; cdr3_aa: CASRGTSPSGELFF; cdr3_nt: TGTGCCAGCAGGGGGACTAGCCCCTCCGGGGAGCTGTTTTTT
clone_size: few; v_call: TRBV5-1; j_call: TRBJ2-3; d_call: .; cdr3_aa: CASSFSGTYITDTQYF; cdr3_nt: TGCGCCAGCAGCTTTTCCGGGACTTATATCACAGATACGCAGTATTTT
clone_size: .; v_call: TRBV11-2; j_call: TRBJ2-2; d_call: .; cdr3_aa: CASSLSIGSGELFF; cdr3_nt: TGTGCCAGCAGCTTATCTATCGGATCCGGGGAGCTGTTTTTT
clone_size: .; v_call: TRBV9; j_call: TRBJ1-3; d_call: .; cdr3_aa: CASSLAVGPGNTIYF; cdr3_nt: TGTGCCAGCAGCTTAGCCGTGGGGCCTGGAAACACCATATATTTT
clone_size: .; v_call: TRBV11-1; j_call: TRBJ2-1; d_call: .; cdr3_aa: CASSSSINEQFF; cdr3_nt: TGTGCCAGCAGCTCATCAATTAATGAGCAGTTCTTC
clone_size: .; v_call: TRBV28; j_call: TRBJ2-2; d_call: .; cdr3_aa: CASSTSSAAHFPNTGELFF; cdr3_nt: TGTGCCAGCAGTACCTCATCAGCGGCACATTTCCCTAACACCGGGGAGCTGTTTTTT
clone_size: .; v_call: TRBV21-1; j_call: TRBJ1-5; d_call: .; cdr3_aa: CASSQTGAPRGAQHF; cdr3_nt: TGTGCCAGCAGCCAGACGGGGGCGCCTCGGGGAGCCCAGCATTTT
clone_size: few; v_call: TRBV29-1; j_call: TRBJ1-6; d_call: TRBD1; cdr3_aa: CSVSMTGGQSPLHF; cdr3_nt: TGCAGCGTCTCTATGACAGGGGGGCAATCACCCCTCCACTTT
clone_size: .; v_call: TRBV7-8; j_call: TRBJ2-7; d_call: .; cdr3_aa: CASSPHWNRDGQYF; cdr3_nt: TGTGCCAGCAGCCCACATTGGAACAGGGACGGGCAGTACTTC
clone_size: many; v_call: TRBV6-5; j_call: TRBJ2-7; d_call: .; cdr3_aa: CASSGDGTYEQYF; cdr3_nt: TGTGCCAGCAGTGGGGACGGCACCTACGAGCAGTACTTC
clone_size: .; v_call: TRBV11-2; j_call: TRBJ2-5; d_call: TRBD2; cdr3_aa: CASSRGGLAGFQETQYF; cdr3_nt: TGTGCCAGCAGCCGTGGGGGACTAGCGGGCTTCCAAGAGACCCAGTACTTC